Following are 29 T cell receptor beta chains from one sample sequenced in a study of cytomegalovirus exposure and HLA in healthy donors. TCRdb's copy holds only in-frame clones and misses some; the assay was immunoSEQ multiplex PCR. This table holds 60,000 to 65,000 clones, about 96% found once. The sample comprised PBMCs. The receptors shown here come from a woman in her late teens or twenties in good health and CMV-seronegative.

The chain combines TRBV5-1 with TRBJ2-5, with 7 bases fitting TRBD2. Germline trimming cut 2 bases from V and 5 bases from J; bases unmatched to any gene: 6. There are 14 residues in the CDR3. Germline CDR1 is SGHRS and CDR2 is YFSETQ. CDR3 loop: CASSFGSGPETQYF. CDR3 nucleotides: TGCGCCAGCAGCTTCGGTAGCGGGCCCGAGACCCAGTACTTC. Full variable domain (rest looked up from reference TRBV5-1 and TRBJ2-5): KAGVTQTPRYLIKTRGQQVTLSCSPISGHRSVSWYQQTPGQGLQFLFEYFSETQRNKGNFPGRFSGRQFSNSRSEMNVSTLELGDSALYLCASSFGSGPETQYFGPGTRLLVL.

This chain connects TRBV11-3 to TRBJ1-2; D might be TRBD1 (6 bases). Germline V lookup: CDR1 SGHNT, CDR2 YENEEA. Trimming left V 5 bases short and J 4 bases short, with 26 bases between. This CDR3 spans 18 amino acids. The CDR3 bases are TGTGCCAGCAGCCATAGGGTCGTCCACAGGGCCGCTCGCTATGGCTACACCTTC. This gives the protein CASSHRVVHRAARYGYTF.

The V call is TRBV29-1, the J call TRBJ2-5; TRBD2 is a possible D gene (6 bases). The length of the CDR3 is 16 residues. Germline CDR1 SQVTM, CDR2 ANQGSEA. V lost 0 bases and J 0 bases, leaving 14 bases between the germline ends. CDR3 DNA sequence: TGCAGCGTTGAAGATCGCGGGGATTCGTACCAAGAGACCCAGTACTTC. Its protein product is CSVEDRGDSYQETQYF.

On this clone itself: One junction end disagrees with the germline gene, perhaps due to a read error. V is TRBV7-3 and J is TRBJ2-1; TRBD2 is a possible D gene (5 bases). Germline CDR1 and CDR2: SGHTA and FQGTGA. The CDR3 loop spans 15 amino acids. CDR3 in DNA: TGTGCCAGCAGGTTAAGAGGGTCGGGCTACAATGAGCAGTTCTTC. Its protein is CASRLRGSGYNEQFF.

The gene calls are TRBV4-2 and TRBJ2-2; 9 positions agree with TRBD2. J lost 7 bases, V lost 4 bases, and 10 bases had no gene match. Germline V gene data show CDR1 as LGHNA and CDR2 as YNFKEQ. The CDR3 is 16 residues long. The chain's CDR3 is CASSPRGLAGGGELFF. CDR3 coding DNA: TGTGCCAGCAGCCCCAGGGGACTAGCCGGTGGCGGGGAGCTGTTTTTT.

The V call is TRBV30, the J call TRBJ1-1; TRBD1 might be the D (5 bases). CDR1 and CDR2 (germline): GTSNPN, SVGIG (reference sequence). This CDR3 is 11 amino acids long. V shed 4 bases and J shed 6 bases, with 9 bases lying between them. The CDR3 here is CAWTWGAEAFF. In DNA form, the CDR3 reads TGTGCCTGGACCTGGGGGGCTGAAGCTTTCTTT.

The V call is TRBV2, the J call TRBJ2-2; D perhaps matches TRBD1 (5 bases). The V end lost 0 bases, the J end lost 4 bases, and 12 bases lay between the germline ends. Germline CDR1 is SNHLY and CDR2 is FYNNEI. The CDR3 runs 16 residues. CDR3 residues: CASSEARQFFTGELFF. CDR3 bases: TGTGCCAGCAGTGAAGCTAGACAGTTTTTCACCGGGGAGCTGTTTTTT.

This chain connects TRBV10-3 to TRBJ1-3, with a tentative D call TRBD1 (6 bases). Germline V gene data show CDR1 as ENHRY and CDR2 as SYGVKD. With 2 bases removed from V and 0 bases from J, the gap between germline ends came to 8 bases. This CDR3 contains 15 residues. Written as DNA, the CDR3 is TGTGCCATCAGTGAGCAGGGGACCTCTGGAAACACCATATATTTT. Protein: CAISEQGTSGNTIYF.

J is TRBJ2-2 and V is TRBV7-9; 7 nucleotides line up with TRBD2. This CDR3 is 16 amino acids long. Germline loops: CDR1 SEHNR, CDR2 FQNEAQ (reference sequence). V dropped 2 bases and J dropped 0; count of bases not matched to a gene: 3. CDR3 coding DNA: TGTGCCAGCAGCTTATTGGGAGGGTCGAACACCGGGGAGCTGTTTTTT. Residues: CASSLLGGSNTGELFF.

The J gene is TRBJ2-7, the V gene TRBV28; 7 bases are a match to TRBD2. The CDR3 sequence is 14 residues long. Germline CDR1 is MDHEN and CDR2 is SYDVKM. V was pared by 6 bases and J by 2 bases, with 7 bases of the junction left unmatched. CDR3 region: CASSPPSGTYEQYF. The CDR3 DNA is TGTGCCAGCAGCCCACCTAGCGGAACCTACGAGCAGTACTTC.

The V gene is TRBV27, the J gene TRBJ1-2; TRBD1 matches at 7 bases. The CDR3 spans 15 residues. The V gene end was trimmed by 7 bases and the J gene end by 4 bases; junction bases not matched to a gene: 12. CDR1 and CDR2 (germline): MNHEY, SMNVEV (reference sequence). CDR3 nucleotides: TGTGCCAGCACCCCCAGGGGACAGCCCCTCTATGGCTACACCTTC. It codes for CASTPRGQPLYGYTF.

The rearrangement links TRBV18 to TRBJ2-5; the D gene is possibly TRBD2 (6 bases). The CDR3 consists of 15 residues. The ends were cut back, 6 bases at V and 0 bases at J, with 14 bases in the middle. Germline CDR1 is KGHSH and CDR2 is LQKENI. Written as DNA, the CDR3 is TGTGCCAGCTCCCCCCAAAGACTAGACCAAGAGACCCAGTACTTC. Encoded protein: CASSPQRLDQETQYF.

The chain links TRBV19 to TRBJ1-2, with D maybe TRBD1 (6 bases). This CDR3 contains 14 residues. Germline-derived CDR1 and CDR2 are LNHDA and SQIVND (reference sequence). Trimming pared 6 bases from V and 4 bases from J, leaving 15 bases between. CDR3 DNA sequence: TGTGCCAGTAGCCAAAAACAGGGTTTCTATGGCTACACCTTC. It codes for CASSQKQGFYGYTF.

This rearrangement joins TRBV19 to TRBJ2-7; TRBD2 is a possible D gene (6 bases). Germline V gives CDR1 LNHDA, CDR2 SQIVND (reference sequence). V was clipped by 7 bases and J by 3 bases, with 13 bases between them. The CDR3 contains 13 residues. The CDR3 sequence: CASNPGGDYEQYF. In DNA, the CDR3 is TGTGCCAGTAACCCCGGAGGGGACTACGAGCAGTACTTC.

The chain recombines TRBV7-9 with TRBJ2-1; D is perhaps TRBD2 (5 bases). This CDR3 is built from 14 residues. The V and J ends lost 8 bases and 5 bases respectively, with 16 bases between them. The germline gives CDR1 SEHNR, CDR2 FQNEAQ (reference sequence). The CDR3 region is CASRPSGSHNEQFF. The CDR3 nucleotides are TGTGCCAGCCGACCCAGCGGCAGCCACAATGAGCAGTTCTTC.

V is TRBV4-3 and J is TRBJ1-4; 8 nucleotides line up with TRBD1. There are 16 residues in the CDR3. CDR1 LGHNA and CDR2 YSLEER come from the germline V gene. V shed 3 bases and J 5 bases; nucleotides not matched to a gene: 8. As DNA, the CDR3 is TGCGCCAGCAGCCAGGGCAGGGGGCAGGGAAATGAAAAACTGTTTTTT. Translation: CASSQGRGQGNEKLFF.

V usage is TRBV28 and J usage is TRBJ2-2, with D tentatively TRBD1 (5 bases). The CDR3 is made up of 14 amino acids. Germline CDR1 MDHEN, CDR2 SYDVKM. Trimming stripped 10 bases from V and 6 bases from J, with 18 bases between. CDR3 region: CATGPFTGAGELFF. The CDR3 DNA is TGTGCCACCGGACCGTTCACAGGAGCCGGGGAGCTGTTTTTT.

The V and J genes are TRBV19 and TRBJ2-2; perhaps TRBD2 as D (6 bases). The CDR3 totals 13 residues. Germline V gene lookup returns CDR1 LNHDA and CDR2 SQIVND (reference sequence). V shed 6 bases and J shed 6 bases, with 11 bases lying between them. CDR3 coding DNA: TGTGCCAGTAGACGACTAGATCCCGGGGAGCTGTTTTTT. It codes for CASRRLDPGELFF.

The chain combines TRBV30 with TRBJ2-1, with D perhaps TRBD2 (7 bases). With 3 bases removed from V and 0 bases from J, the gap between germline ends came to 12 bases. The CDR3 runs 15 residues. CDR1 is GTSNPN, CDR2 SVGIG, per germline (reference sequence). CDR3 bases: TGTGCCTGGAGGGGGGGGCTTAGCTCCTACAATGAGCAGTTCTTC. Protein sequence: CAWRGGLSSYNEQFF. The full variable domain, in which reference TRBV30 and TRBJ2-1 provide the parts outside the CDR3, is SQTIHQWPATLVQPVGSPLSLECTVEGTSNPNLYWYRQAAGRGLQLLFYSVGIGQISSEVPQNLSASRPQDRQFILSSKKLLLSDSGFYLCAWRGGLSSYNEQFFGPGTRLTVL.

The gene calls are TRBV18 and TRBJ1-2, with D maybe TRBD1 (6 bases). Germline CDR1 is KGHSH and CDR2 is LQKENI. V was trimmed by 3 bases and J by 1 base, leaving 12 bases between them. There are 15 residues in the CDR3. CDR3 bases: TGTGCCAGCTCACCGGGGGCTGTGGTTAACTATGGCTACACCTTC. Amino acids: CASSPGAVVNYGYTF.

CDR3 nucleotides: TGTGCCACCGCCGGGACAGCACCCGAGACCCAGTACTTC. Its translation is CATAGTAPETQYF. This chain joins TRBV19 and TRBJ2-5; 7 bases agree with TRBD1. CDR3 length: 13 residues. Per germline, CDR1 LNHDA and CDR2 SQIVND (reference sequence). The V and J ends lost 10 bases and 5 bases, in that order; junction bases with no gene match: 10.

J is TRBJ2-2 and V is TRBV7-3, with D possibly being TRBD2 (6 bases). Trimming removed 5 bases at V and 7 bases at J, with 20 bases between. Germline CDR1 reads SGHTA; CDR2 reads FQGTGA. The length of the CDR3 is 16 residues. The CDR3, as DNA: TGTGCCAGCAGCCCCGGGGGTCTCGTGGGCGTCGGGGAGCTGTTTTTT. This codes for CASSPGGLVGVGELFF.

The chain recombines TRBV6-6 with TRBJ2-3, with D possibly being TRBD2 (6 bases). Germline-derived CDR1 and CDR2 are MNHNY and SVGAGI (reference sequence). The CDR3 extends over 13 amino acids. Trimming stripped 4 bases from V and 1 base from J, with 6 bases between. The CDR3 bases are TGTGCCAGCAGTTGGGGGGGCACAGATACGCAGTATTTT. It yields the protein CASSWGGTDTQYF.

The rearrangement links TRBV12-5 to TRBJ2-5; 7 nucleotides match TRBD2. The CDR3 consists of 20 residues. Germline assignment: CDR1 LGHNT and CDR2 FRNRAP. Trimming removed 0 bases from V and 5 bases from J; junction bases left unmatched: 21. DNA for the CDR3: TGTGCTAGTGGTTTGGTACGCTCCGGACTAGTGGATACCGCGCGGGAGACCCAGTACTTC. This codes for CASGLVRSGLVDTARETQYF. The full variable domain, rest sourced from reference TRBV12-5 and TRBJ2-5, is DARVTQTPRHKVTEMGQEVTMRCQPILGHNTVFWYRQTMMQGLELLAYFRNRAPLDDSGMPKDRFSAEMPDATLATLKIQPSEPRDSAVYFCASGLVRSGLVDTARETQYFGPGTRLLVL.

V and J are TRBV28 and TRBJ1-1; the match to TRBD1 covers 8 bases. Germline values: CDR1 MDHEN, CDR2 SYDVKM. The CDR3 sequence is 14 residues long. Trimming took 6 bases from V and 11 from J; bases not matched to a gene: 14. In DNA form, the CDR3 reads TGTGCCAGCAGACCCGGGACAGGAACTCATTACGCTTTCTTT. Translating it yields CASRPGTGTHYAFF.

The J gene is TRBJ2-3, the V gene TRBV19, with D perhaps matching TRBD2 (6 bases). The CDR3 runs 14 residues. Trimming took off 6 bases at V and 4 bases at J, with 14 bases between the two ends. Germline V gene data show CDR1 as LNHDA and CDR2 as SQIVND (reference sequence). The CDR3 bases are TGTGCCAGTAGGTCTAGCGTGGGCCCAGATACGCAGTATTTT. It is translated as CASRSSVGPDTQYF.

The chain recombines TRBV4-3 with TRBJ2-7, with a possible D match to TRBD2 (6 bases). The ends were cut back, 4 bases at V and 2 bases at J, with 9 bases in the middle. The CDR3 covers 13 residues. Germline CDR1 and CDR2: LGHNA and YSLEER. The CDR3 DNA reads TGCGCCAGCAGCCGCGGAGGGGCCTACGAGCAGTACTTC. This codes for CASSRGGAYEQYF.

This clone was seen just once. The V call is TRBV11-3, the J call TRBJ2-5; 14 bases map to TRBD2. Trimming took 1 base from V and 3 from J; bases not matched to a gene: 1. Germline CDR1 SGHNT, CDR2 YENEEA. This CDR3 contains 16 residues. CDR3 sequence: CASSLGGLAGEETQYF. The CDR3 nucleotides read TGTGCCAGCAGCTTAGGGGGACTAGCGGGGGAAGAGACCCAGTACTTC.

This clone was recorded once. For the CDR3, the DNA is TGCAGCGTTGAAGTTTGGACAGGGGTGGACTACGAGCAGTACTTC. Protein: CSVEVWTGVDYEQYF. The chain couples TRBV29-1 to TRBJ2-7, with TRBD1 matching over 9 bases. Germline V CDR1 and CDR2: SQVTM, ANQGSEA. The CDR3 loop spans 15 amino acids. After removal of 1 base from V and 3 bases from J, the junction contained 7 bases not matched to a gene.